This T cell receptor beta chain came from a study of PD-L1 blockade in urothelial cancer. Turning to the study itself: Patients commenced atezolizumab in the mid-2010s, and it was given at 1,200 mg intravenously every 3 weeks. Analyses were performed on blood at 3 weeks after treatment start (the second dose) and at 6 weeks.

CDR1 is SGHRS and CDR2 is YFSETQ in the germline V gene. Trimming pared 2 bases from V and 4 bases from J, leaving 12 bases between. The CDR3 extends over 14 amino acids. The repertoire was sequenced with immunoSEQ multiplex PCR; TCRdb's copy has only in-frame clones and lacks some. The sample records about 74,000 clones, about 90% being singletons. Indicated time point: pretreatment peripheral blood. This chain uses TRBV5-1 with TRBJ1-2; perhaps TRBD1 as D (6 bases). This sequence originates from a man aged 70-80 years with urothelial cancer. The starting material was PBMCs, obtained around atezolizumab (anti-PD-L1) treatment. This CDR3 is CASSFGGARYGYTF. The CDR3, as DNA: TGCGCCAGCAGCTTCGGGGGGGCGCGCTATGGCTACACCTTC.